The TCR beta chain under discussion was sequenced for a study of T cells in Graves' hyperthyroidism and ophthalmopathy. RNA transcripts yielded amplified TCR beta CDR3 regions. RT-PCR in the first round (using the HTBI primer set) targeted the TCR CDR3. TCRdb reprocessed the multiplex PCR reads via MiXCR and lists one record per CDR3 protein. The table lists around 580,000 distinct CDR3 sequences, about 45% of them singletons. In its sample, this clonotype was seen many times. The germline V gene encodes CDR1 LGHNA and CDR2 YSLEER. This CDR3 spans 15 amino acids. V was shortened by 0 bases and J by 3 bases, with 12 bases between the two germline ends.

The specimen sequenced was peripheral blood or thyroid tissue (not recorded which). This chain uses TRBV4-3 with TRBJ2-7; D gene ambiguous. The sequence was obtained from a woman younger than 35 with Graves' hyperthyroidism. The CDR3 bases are TGCGCCAGCAGCCAAGAGTTCAACTACAACTACGAGCAGTACTTC. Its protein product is CASSQEFNYNYEQYF.